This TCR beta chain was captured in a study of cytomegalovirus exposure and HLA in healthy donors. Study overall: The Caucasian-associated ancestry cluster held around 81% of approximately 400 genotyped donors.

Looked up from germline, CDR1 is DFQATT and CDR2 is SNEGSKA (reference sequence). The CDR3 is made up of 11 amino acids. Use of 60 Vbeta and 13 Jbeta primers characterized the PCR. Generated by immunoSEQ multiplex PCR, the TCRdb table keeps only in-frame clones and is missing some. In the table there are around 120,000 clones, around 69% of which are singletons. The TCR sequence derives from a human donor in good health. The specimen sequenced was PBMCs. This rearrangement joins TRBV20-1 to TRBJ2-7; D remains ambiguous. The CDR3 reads CSGIVSYEQYF. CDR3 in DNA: TGCAGCGGTATTGTATCCTACGAGCAGTACTTC.